This is a list of T cell receptor beta chains from one sample in a study of OX40 agonist ivuxolimab in advanced cancers. The repertoire was sequenced with immunoSEQ multiplex PCR; TCRdb's copy has only in-frame clones and lacks some. Of around 80,000 clones in the sample, around 84% were seen once. Sequences were derived from CD4+ or CD8+ T cells sorted from blood, sampled in a trial of the OX40 agonist ivuxolimab. Every receptor here comes from an adult with an advanced solid tumor such as melanoma, head and neck, liver or kidney cancer. The CDR3 runs from the conserved cysteine through the conserved F or W. A D gene is named only where the DNA matches it firmly. A row's size may be missing; if present it is once, few, many or a size class.

-	-	TRBV2	TRBJ1-2	TGTGCCAGCAGTGAACCCAGGGACTATGGCTACACCTTC	CASSEPRDYGYTF
TRBD2	-	TRBV5-4	TRBJ2-5	TGTGCCAGCAGCTTGGGAAGCGGGGGAAACCAAGAGACCCAGTACTTC	CASSLGSGGNQETQYF
-	-	TRBV6-6	TRBJ2-6	TGTGCCAGCAGTATGGGGGTCTCTGGGGCCAACGTCCTGACTTTC	CASSMGVSGANVLTF
-	-	TRBV6-5	TRBJ2-7	TGTGCCAGCACTAGAACCGGGACCACATCCTACGAGCAGTACTTC	CASTRTGTTSYEQYF
-	-	TRBV2	TRBJ2-2	TGTGCCAGCAGTGAATTGGGTGGTGCGGCGAACACCGGGGAGCTGTTTTTT	CASSELGGAANTGELFF
-	-	TRBV10-3	TRBJ1-1	TGTGCCATCAGTGCGTTGGGGGTGAACACTGAAGCTTTCTTT	CAISALGVNTEAFF
TRBD1	-	TRBV9	TRBJ1-1	TGTGCCAGCAGCGTTGGAACAGGGGGCATCACTGAAGCTTTCTTT	CASSVGTGGITEAFF
-	-	TRBV11-2	TRBJ1-2	TGTGCCAGCAGCTTAGACAGGGAGAATGGCTACACCTTC	CASSLDRENGYTF
-	-	TRBV19	TRBJ1-6	TGTGCCAGTAGTATAGATAGCCGCAGGGAGTCTAATTCACCCCTCCACTTT	CASSIDSRRESNSPLHF
TRBD1	few	TRBV18	TRBJ1-5	TGTGCCAGCTCACCACGTCAGGGGGGTCAGCCCCAGCATTTT	CASSPRQGGQPQHF
-	-	TRBV25-1	TRBJ2-3	TGTGCCAGCAGTCCGGTCCGGGGAGGCACAGATACGCAGTATTTT	CASSPVRGGTDTQYF
TRBD2	-	TRBV6-6	TRBJ2-4	TGTGCCAGCAGCCCGGGAGGGAGGGAAGTCAACATTCAGTACTTC	CASSPGGREVNIQYF
-	-	TRBV15	TRBJ2-6	TGTGCCACCAGCAGAGATAAGGCCTCTGGGGCCAACGTCCTGACTTTC	CATSRDKASGANVLTF
TRBD1	-	TRBV11-2	TRBJ2-4	TGTGCCAGCAGCTTAGAATCAGGGGGTCGGGAAAACATTCAGTACTTC	CASSLESGGRENIQYF
-	-	TRBV5-8	TRBJ1-1	TGTGCCAGCAGCAGGAGGGGGGTGAACACTGAAGCTTTCTTT	CASSRRGVNTEAFF
-	few	TRBV4-2	TRBJ2-2	TGTGCCAGCAGCCAAGAGAAGGCCGACGGGGAGCTGTTTTTT	CASSQEKADGELFF
-	-	TRBV27	TRBJ2-3	TGTGCCAGCAGTTTAGGTAGACAGACAGATACGCAGTATTTT	CASSLGRQTDTQYF
TRBD2	-	TRBV19	TRBJ2-7	TGTGCCAGTAGTACAAGCGGGGGAAGCTCCTACGAGCAGTACTTC	CASSTSGGSSYEQYF
-	-	TRBV6-5	TRBJ2-7	TGTGCCAGCTCCCGGGGGTCCTACGAGCAGTACTTC	CASSRGSYEQYF
TRBD1	-	TRBV4-1	TRBJ1-1	TGCGCCAGCAGCCAAGATTCTTCTGAGGGACAGGGGGTTGTTGGCTTGAGGACTGAAGCTTTCTTT	CASSQDSSEGQGVVGLRTEAFF
-	-	TRBV6-1	TRBJ2-2	TGTGCCAGCAGTGGTACAGGGGAGGCCGGGGAGCTGTTTTTT	CASSGTGEAGELFF